This T cell receptor (beta chain) appears in the sequencing data of a study of blood T cell repertoires in COVID-19. Study-level information: Samples representing acute and convalescent COVID-19 were sourced from the United States, Italy and Spain. T cells, B-cell-depleted T cells, or PBMCs supplied cDNA or gDNA.

The CDR3 runs to 13 residues. The V and J ends lost 9 bases and 3 bases, in that order; junction bases with no gene match: 8. CDR1 is MNHEY, CDR2 SVGAGI, per germline. This clone was seen only a few times. How the authors handled the data: Amplifying reference gene primers gave estimates of nucleated cell counts. Using immunoSEQ multiplex PCR, the repertoire was profiled, and TCRdb retains in-frame clones only, with some absent. The DNA gave D and trimming, while V, J and clone size come from that table. The table records 60,000 to 85,000 clones, approximately 86% of them present only once. Sequencing was carried out using peripheral blood. The V call is TRBV6-5, the J call TRBJ2-7; 7 bases agree with TRBD1. The receptor was derived from a human donor in a cohort sampled during active COVID-19. The CDR3 nucleotides are TGTGCCAGTAGTAGGGACAGTAACTACGAGCAGTACTTC. It specifies CASSRDSNYEQYF.